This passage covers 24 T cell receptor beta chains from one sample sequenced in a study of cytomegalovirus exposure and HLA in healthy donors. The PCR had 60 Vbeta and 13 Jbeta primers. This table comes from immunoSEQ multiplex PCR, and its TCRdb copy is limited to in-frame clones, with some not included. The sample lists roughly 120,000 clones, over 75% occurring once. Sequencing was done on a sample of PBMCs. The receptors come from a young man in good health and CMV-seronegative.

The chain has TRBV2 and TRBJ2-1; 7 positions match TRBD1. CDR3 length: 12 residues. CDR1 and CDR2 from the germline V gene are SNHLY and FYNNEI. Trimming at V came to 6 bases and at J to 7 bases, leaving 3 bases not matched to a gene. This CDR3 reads CASSDRANEQFF. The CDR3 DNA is TGTGCCAGCAGCGACAGGGCTAATGAGCAGTTCTTC.

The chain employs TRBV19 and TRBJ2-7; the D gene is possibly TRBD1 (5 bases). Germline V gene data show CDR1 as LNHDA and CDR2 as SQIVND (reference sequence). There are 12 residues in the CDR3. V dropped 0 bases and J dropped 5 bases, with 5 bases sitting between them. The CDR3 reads CASSIEGDEQYF. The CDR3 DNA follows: TGTGCCAGTAGTATAGAAGGGGACGAGCAGTACTTC.

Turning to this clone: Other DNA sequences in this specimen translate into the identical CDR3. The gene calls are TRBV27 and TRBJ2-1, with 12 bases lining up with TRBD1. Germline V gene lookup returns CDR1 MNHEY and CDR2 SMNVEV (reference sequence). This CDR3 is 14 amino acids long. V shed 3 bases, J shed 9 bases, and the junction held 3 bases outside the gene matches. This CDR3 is CASSLGQGAFEQFF. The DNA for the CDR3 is TGTGCCAGCAGTTTGGGACAGGGGGCATTTGAGCAGTTCTTC.

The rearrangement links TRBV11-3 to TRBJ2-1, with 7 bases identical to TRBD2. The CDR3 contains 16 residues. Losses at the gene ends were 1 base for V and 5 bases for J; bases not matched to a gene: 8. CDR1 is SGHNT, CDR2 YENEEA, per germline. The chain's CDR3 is CASSLGVAGDDNEQFF. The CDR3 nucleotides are TGTGCCAGCAGCTTAGGTGTGGCGGGAGACGACAATGAGCAGTTCTTC.

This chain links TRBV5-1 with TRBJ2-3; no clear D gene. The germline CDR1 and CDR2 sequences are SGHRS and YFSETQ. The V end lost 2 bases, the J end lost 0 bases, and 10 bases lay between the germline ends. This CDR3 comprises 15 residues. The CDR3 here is CASSFRSYSTDTQYF. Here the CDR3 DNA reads TGCGCCAGCAGCTTCCGTAGCTACAGCACAGATACGCAGTATTTT. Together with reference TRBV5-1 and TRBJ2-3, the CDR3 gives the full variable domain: KAGVTQTPRYLIKTRGQQVTLSCSPISGHRSVSWYQQTPGQGLQFLFEYFSETQRNKGNFPGRFSGRQFSNSRSEMNVSTLELGDSALYLCASSFRSYSTDTQYFGPGTRLTVL.

This CDR3 reads CSVEGPREQYF. CDR3 coding DNA: TGCAGCGTTGAAGGTCCCCGGGAGCAGTACTTC. The chain combines TRBV29-1 with TRBJ2-7; unclear D gene. The V gene's germline CDR1 is SQVTM and CDR2 ANQGSEA. The CDR3 loop spans 11 amino acids. V gave up 1 base and J gave up 7 bases, with 8 bases separating them.

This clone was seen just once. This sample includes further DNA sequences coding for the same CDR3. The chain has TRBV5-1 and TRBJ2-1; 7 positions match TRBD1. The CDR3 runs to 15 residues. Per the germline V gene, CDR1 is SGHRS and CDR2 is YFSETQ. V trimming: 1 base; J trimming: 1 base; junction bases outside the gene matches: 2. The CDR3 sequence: CASSLRQGSYNEQFF. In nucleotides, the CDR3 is TGCGCCAGCAGCTTGAGACAGGGATCCTACAATGAGCAGTTCTTC. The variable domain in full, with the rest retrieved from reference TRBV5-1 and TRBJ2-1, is KAGVTQTPRYLIKTRGQQVTLSCSPISGHRSVSWYQQTPGQGLQFLFEYFSETQRNKGNFPGRFSGRQFSNSRSEMNVSTLELGDSALYLCASSLRQGSYNEQFFGPGTRLTVL.

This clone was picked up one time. This CDR3 reads CASSPHGGSNQPQHF. In DNA form, the CDR3 reads TGTGCCAGCAGTCCCCACGGGGGTAGCAATCAGCCCCAGCATTTT. The chain links TRBV4-2 to TRBJ1-5; D is perhaps TRBD1 (5 bases). The CDR3 has 15 amino acids. CDR1 and CDR2 from the germline V gene are LGHNA and YNFKEQ. V gave up 6 bases and J gave up 0 bases, with 12 bases separating them.

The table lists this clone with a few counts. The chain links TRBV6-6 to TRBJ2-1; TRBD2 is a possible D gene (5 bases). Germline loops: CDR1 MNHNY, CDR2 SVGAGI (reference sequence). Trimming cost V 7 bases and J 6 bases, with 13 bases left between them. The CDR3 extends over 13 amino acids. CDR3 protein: CASTRILANEQFF. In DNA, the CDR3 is TGTGCCAGCACCCGGATCCTAGCCAATGAGCAGTTCTTC.

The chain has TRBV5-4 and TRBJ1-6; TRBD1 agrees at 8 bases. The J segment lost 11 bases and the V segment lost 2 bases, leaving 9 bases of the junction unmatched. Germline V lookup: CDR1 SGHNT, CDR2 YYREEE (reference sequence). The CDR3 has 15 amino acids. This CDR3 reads CASSFQGALSTPLHF. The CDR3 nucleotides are TGTGCCAGCAGCTTCCAGGGGGCGTTATCTACACCCCTCCACTTT.

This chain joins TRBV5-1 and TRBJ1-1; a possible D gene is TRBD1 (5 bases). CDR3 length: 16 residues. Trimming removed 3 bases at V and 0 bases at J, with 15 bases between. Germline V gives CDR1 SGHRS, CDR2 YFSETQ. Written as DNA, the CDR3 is TGCGCCAGCAGCTGGGGCGGGGCCTCAATGAACACTGAAGCTTTCTTT. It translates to CASSWGGASMNTEAFF. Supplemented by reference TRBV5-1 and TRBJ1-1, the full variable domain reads KAGVTQTPRYLIKTRGQQVTLSCSPISGHRSVSWYQQTPGQGLQFLFEYFSETQRNKGNFPGRFSGRQFSNSRSEMNVSTLELGDSALYLCASSWGGASMNTEAFFGQGTRLTVV.

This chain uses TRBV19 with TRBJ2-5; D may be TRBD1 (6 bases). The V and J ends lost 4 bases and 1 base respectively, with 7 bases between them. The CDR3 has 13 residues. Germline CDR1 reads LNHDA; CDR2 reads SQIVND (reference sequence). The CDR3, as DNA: TGTGCCAGTAGTAAGGACAGCCAAGAGACCCAGTACTTC. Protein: CASSKDSQETQYF.

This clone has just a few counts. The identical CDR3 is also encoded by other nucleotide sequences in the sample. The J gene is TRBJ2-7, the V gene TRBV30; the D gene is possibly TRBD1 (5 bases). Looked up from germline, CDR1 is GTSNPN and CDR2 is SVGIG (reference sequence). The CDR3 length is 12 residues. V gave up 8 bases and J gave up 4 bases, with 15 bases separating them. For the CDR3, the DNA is TGTGCCGGCAAGGGCCAGGGTTACGAGCAGTACTTC. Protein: CAGKGQGYEQYF.

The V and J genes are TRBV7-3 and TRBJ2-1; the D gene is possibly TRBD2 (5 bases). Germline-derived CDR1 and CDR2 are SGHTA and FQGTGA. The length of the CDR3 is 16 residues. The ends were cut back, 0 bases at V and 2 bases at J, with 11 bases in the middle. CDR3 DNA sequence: TGTGCCAGCAGCTTAACGCCGGGGAAGCCCTACAATGAGCAGTTCTTC. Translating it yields CASSLTPGKPYNEQFF.

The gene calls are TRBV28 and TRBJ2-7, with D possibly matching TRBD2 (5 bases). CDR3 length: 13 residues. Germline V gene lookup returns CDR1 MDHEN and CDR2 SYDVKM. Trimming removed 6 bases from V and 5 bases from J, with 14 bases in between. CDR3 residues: CASSISEAHEQYF. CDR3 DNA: TGTGCCAGCAGCATTTCGGAGGCCCACGAGCAGTACTTC.

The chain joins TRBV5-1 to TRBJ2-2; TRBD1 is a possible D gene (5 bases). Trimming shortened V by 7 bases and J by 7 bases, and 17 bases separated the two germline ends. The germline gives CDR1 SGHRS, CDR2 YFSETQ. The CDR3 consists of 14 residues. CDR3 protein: CASGDGREGGELFF. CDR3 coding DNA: TGCGCCAGCGGCGACGGCAGGGAAGGCGGGGAGCTGTTTTTT. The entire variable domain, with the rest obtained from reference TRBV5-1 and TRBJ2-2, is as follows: KAGVTQTPRYLIKTRGQQVTLSCSPISGHRSVSWYQQTPGQGLQFLFEYFSETQRNKGNFPGRFSGRQFSNSRSEMNVSTLELGDSALYLCASGDGREGGELFFGEGSRLTVL.

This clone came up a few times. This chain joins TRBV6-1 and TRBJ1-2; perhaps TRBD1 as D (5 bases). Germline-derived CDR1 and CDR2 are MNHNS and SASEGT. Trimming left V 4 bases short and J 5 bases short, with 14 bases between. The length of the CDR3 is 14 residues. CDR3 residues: CASSVGGGTYGYTF. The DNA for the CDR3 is TGTGCCAGCAGTGTTGGGGGGGGAACTTATGGCTACACCTTC.

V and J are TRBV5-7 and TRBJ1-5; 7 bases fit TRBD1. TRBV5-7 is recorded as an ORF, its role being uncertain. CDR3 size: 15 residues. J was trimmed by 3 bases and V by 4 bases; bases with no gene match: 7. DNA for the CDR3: TGTGCCAGCAGCCTGGAACAGGGGAACAATCAGCCCCAGCATTTT. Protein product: CASSLEQGNNQPQHF.

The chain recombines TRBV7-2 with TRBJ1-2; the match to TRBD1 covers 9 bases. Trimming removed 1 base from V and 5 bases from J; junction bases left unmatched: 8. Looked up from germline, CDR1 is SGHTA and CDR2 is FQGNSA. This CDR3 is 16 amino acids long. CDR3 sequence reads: CASSLGGTGSAYGYTF. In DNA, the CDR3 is TGTGCCAGCAGCTTAGGAGGGACAGGGAGCGCTTATGGCTACACCTTC.

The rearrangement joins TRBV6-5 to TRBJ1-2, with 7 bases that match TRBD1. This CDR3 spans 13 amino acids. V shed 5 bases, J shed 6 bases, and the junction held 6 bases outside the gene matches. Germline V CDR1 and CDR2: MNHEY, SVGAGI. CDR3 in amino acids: CASSPTGEHGYTF. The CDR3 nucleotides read TGTGCCAGCAGTCCCACAGGGGAACATGGCTACACCTTC.

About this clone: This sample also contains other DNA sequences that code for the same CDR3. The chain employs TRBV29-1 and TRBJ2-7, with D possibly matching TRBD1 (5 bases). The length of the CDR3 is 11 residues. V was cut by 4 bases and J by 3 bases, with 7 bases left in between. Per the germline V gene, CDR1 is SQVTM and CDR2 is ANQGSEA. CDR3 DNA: TGCAGCGTTGGGACAAGCTACGAGCAGTACTTC. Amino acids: CSVGTSYEQYF.

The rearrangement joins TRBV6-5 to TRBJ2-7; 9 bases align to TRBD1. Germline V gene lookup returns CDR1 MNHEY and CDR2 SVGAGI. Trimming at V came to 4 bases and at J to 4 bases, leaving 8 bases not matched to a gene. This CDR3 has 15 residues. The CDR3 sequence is CASSSPGTGLYEQYF. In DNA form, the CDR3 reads TGTGCCAGCAGTTCCCCCGGGACAGGGTTATACGAGCAGTACTTC.

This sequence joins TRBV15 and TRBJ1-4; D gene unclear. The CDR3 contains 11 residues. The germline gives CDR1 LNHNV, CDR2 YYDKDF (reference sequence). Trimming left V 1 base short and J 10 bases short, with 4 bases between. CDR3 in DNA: TGTGCCACCAGCAGAGCCGGAAAACTGTTTTTT. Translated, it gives CATSRAGKLFF.

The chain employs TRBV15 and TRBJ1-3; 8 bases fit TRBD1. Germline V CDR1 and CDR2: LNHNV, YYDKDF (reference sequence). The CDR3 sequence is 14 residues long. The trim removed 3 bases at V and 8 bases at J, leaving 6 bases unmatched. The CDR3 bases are TGTGCCACCAGCAGGGACAGGGACTGGGACACCATATATTTT. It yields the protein CATSRDRDWDTIYF. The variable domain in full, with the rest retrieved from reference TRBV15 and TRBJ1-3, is DAMVIQNPRYQVTQFGKPVTLSCSQTLNHNVMYWYQQKSSQAPKLLFHYYDKDFNNEADTPDNFQSRRPNTSFCFLDIRSPGLGDTAMYLCATSRDRDWDTIYFGEGSWLTVV.